This T cell receptor beta chain was documented in a study of cytomegalovirus exposure and HLA in healthy donors. The study's findings and limits: Presence/absence analyses treated sequencing depth as roughly uniform across donors.

The PCR was carried out with 60 Vbeta primers and 13 Jbeta primers. The method was immunoSEQ multiplex PCR; TCRdb's version includes in-frame clones alone and lacks a portion of them. Of tens of thousands of clones listed, roughly 80% are singletons. This clone was seen once. Its antigen is unknown. With 2 bases clipped from V and 7 bases from J, the junction kept 13 bases outside the gene matches. The CDR3 has 16 residues. The source is a woman younger than 45 in good health and CMV-seronegative. Sequencing was performed on PBMCs. The rearrangement uses TRBV23-1 and TRBJ1-2, with 7 bases lining up with TRBD1. TRBV23-1 falls under the ORF class, with uncertain function. The CDR3 bases are TGCGCCAGCAGTCAAATCCTAGGGGGCAGACCCGCTGGCTACACCTTC. Translation: CASSQILGGRPAGYTF.